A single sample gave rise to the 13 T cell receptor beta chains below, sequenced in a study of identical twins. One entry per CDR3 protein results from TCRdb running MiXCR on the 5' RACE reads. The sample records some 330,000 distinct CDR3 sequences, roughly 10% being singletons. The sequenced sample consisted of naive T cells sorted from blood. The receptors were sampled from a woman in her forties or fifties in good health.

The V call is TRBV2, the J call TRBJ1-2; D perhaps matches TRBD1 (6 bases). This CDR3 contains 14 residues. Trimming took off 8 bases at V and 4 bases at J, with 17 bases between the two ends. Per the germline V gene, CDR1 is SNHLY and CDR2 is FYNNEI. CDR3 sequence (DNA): TGTGCCAGCCGCCGGGACACCGGCGTCTATGGCTACACCTTC. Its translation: CASRRDTGVYGYTF.

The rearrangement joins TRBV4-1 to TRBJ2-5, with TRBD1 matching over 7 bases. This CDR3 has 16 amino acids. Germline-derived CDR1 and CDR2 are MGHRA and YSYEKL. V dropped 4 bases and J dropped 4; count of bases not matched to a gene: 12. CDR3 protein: CASSPSETGFRETQYF. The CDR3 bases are TGCGCCAGCAGCCCTTCCGAGACAGGGTTTAGAGAGACCCAGTACTTC.

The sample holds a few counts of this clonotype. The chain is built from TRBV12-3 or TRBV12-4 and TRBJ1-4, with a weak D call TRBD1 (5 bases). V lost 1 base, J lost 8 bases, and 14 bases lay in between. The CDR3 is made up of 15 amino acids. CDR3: CASSLGDLQGEKLFF. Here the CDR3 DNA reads TGTGCCAGCAGTTTAGGGGACCTCCAAGGGGAAAAACTGTTTTTT.

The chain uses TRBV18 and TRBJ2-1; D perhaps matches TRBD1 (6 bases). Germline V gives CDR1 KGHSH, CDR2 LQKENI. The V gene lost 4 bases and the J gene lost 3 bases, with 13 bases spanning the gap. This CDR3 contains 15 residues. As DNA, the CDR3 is TGTGCCAGCTCACGAGACAGGCCTGACTACAATGAGCAGTTCTTC. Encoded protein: CASSRDRPDYNEQFF. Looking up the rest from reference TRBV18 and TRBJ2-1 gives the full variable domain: NAGVMQNPRHLVRRRGQEARLRCSPMKGHSHVYWYRQLPEEGLKFMVYLQKENIIDESGMPKERFSAEFPKEGPSILRIQQVVRGDSAAYFCASSRDRPDYNEQFFGPGTRLTVL.

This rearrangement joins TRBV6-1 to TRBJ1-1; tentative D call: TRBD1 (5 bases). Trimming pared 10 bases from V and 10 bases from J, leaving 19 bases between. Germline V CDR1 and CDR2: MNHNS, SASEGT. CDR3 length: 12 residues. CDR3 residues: CATLRAPGLAFF. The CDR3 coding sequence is TGTGCCACCCTCAGGGCCCCGGGACTAGCTTTCTTT.

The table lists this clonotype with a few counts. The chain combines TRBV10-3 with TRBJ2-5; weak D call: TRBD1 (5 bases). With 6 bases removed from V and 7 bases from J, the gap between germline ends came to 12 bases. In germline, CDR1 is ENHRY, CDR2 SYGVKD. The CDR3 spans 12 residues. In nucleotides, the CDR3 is TGTGCCATCAGCGGACATTCGGGGACCCAGTACTTC. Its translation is CAISGHSGTQYF.

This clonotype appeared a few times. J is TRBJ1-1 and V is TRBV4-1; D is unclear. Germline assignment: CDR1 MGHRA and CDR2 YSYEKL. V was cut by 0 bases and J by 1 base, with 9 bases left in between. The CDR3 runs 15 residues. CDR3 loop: CASSQDEWGNTEAFF. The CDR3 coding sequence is TGCGCCAGCAGCCAAGATGAGTGGGGGAACACTGAAGCTTTCTTT.

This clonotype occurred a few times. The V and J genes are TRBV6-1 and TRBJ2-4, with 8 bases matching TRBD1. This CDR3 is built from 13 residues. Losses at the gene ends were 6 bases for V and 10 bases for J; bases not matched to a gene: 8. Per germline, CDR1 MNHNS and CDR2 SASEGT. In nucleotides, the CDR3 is TGTGCCAGCAGCGGACAGGGCTGGGTTATTCAGTACTTC. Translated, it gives CASSGQGWVIQYF.

CDR3 coding DNA: TGTGCCAGCAGTTTAGCGGGTGGGGGACAGGCATACGAGCAGTACGTC. Translating gives CASSLAGGGQAYEQYV. This chain uses TRBV12-3 or TRBV12-4 with TRBJ2-7, with 8 bases lining up with TRBD1. This CDR3 spans 16 amino acids. The junction had 8 bases not matched to a gene; V was cut back by 0 bases and J by 4 bases.

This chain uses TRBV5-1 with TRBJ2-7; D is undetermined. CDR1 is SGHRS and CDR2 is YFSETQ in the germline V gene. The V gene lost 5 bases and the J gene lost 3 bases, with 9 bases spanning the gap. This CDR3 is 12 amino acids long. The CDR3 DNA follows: TGCGCCAGCAGGAAAGAGGTCTACGAGCAGTACTTC. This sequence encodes CASRKEVYEQYF.

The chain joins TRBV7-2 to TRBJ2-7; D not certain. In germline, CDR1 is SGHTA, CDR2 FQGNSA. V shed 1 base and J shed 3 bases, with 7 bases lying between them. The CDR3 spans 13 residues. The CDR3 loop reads CASSLGVYYEQYF. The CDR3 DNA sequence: TGTGCCAGCAGCTTAGGCGTTTACTACGAGCAGTACTTC.

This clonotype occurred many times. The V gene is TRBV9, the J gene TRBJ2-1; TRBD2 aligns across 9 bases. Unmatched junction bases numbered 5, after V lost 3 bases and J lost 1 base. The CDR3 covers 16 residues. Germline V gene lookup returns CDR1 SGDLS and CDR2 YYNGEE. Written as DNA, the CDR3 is TGTGCCAGCAGCGACCTAGCGGGGCGTTCCTACAATGAGCAGTTCTTC. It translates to CASSDLAGRSYNEQFF.

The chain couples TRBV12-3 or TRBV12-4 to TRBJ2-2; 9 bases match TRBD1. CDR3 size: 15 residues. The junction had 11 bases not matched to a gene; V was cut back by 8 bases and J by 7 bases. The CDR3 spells CASFTGTGFVGELFF. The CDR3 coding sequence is TGTGCCAGCTTTACCGGGACAGGGTTCGTCGGGGAGCTGTTTTTT.